The 7 T cell receptor beta chains reported below all come from one sample, sequenced in a study of cytomegalovirus exposure and HLA in healthy donors. The PCR used 60 Vbeta and 13 Jbeta primers. The repertoire was sequenced with immunoSEQ multiplex PCR; TCRdb's copy has only in-frame clones and lacks some. This repertoire shows around 170,000 clones, over 60% found once; its top ten account for over 1.2%. Sequenced: PBMCs. The receptor source for this set is a girl between 5 and 17 years old in good health and CMV-seronegative.

The rearrangement links TRBV11-2 to TRBJ2-7; 8 nucleotides match TRBD2. CDR1 is SGHAT, CDR2 FQNNGV, per germline. The CDR3 spans 17 residues. V gave up 1 base and J gave up 4 bases; unmatched junction bases: 12. The CDR3 DNA reads as TGTGCCAGCAGCTTAGGGGGGGTAGCGGGAAATTTTTACGAGCAGTACTTC. This encodes CASSLGGVAGNFYEQYF.

The chain combines TRBV4-2 with TRBJ2-2; the D is unclear. The CDR3 consists of 15 residues. Germline V gene data show CDR1 as LGHNA and CDR2 as YNFKEQ. Trimming took off 0 bases at V and 0 bases at J, with 5 bases between the two ends. Here the CDR3 DNA reads TGTGCCAGCAGCCAAGACCAGGCGAACACCGGGGAGCTGTTTTTT. This codes for CASSQDQANTGELFF.

The rearrangement joins TRBV6-5 to TRBJ2-7, with 8 bases fitting TRBD2. V dropped 2 bases and J dropped 1; count of bases not matched to a gene: 4. The CDR3 extends over 15 amino acids. Germline V CDR1 and CDR2: MNHEY, SVGAGI. The CDR3 region is CASSYERGRSYEQYF. The CDR3 nucleotides are TGTGCCAGCAGTTACGAGCGGGGGAGATCCTACGAGCAGTACTTC.

This chain connects TRBV4-1 to TRBJ1-5, with D hard to call. The germline CDR1 and CDR2 sequences are MGHRA and YSYEKL. Deletions cut 1 base from V and 9 bases from J, with 10 bases between. The CDR3 loop spans 13 amino acids. CDR3 coding DNA: TGCGCCAGCAGCCAAGGGTACGCGGGGCCCCAGCATTTT. The encoded protein is CASSQGYAGPQHF.

The chain links TRBV5-4 to TRBJ2-7; 7 positions agree with TRBD1. The J segment lost 1 base and the V segment lost 4 bases, leaving 8 bases of the junction unmatched. In germline, CDR1 is SGHNT, CDR2 YYREEE (reference sequence). The CDR3 loop spans 15 amino acids. CDR3 sequence reads: CASSLGRQGSYEQYF. The CDR3 DNA reads TGTGCCAGCAGCCTGGGGCGACAGGGATCCTACGAGCAGTACTTC.

V is TRBV5-1 and J is TRBJ2-7; TRBD1 is a possible D gene (5 bases). The CDR3 has 12 residues. CDR1 SGHRS and CDR2 YFSETQ come from the germline V gene. Trimming removed 0 bases from V and 4 bases from J, with 5 bases in between. The CDR3 loop is CASSLDRYEQYF. The CDR3 coding sequence is TGCGCCAGCAGCTTGGACAGGTACGAGCAGTACTTC.

The CDR3 protein is CASSERWGLGNRDQPQHF. As DNA, the CDR3 is TGTGCCAGCAGTGAAAGGTGGGGGCTGGGGAATCGGGATCAGCCCCAGCATTTT. V usage is TRBV6-1 and J usage is TRBJ1-5; D is perhaps TRBD1 (6 bases). Germline V gene data show CDR1 as MNHNS and CDR2 as SASEGT. Trimming pared 2 bases from V and 5 bases from J, leaving 22 bases between. CDR3 length equals 18 residues.